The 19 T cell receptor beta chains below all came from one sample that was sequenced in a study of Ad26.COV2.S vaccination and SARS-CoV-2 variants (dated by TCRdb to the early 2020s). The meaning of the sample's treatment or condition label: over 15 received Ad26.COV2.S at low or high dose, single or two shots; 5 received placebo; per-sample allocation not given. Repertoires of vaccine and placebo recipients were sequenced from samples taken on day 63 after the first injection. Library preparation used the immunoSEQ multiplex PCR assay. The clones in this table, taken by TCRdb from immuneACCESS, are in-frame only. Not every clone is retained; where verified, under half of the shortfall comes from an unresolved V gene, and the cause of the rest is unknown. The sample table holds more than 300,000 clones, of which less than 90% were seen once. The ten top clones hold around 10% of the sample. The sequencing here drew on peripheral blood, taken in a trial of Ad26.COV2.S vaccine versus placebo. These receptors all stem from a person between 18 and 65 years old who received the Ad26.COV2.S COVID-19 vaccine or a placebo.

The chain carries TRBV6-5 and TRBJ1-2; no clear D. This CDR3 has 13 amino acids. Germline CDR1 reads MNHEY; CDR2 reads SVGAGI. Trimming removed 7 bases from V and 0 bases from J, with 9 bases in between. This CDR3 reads CASTGDPNYGYTF. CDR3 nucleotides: TGTGCCAGCACCGGGGATCCTAACTATGGCTACACCTTC.

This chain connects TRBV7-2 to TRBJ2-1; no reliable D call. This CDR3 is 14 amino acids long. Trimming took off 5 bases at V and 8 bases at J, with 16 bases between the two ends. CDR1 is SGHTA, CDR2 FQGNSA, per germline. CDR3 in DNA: TGTGCCAGCAGCCGCTCCCCCCAGTTGGATGAGCAGTTCTTC. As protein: CASSRSPQLDEQFF.

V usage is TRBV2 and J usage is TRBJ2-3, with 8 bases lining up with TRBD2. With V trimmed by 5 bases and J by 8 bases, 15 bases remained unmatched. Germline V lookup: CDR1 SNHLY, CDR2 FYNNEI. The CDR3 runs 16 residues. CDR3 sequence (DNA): TGTGCCAGCAGTCCTCAACTAGCGGCCCCCGGGGCTACGCAGTATTTT. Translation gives CASSPQLAAPGATQYF.

CDR3 DNA: TGTGCCAGCAGCGTCTCGGGACAACCCGACATCTACGAGCAGTACTTC. Translated, it gives CASSVSGQPDIYEQYF. V is TRBV9 and J is TRBJ2-7; a weak D match, TRBD1 (6 bases). The germline V gene encodes CDR1 SGDLS and CDR2 YYNGEE. The CDR3 extends over 16 amino acids. V lost 2 bases and J lost 3, with 18 bases in between.

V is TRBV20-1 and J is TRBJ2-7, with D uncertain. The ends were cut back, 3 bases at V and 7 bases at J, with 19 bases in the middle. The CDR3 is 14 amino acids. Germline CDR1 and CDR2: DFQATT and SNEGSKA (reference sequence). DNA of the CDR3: TGCAGTGCTAGTGAGGCCTCTAAGATAGGGGAGCAGTACTTC. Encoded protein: CSASEASKIGEQYF.

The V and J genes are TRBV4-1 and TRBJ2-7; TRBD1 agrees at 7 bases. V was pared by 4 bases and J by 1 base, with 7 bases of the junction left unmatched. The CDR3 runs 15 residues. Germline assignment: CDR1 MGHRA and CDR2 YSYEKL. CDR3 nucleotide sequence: TGCGCCAGCAGCCTCACGACAGGGTGGTCCTACGAGCAGTACTTC. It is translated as CASSLTTGWSYEQYF.

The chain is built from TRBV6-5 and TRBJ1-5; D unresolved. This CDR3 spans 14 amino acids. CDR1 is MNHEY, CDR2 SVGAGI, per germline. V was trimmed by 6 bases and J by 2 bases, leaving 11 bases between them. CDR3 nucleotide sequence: TGTGCCAGCAGCTTAGGGTTGGGCAATCAGCCCCAGCATTTT. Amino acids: CASSLGLGNQPQHF.

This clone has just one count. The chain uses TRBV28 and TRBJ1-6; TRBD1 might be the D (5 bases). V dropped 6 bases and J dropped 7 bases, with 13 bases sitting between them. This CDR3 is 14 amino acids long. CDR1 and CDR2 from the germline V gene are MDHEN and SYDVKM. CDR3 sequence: CASRAGLPNSPLHF. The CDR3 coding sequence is TGTGCCAGCAGGGCGGGACTTCCGAATTCACCCCTCCACTTT.

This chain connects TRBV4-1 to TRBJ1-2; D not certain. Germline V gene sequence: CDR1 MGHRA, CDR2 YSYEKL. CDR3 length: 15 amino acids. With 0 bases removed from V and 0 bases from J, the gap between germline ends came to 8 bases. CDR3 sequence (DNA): TGCGCCAGCAGCCAAGATCCCAGTTCTAACTATGGCTACACCTTC. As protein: CASSQDPSSNYGYTF.

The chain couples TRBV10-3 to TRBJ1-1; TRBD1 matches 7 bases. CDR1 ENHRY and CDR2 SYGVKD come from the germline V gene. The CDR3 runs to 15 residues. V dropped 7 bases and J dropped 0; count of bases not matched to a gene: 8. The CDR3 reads CAITERGQMNTEAFF. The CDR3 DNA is TGTGCCATCACCGAGAGGGGACAGATGAACACTGAAGCTTTCTTT.

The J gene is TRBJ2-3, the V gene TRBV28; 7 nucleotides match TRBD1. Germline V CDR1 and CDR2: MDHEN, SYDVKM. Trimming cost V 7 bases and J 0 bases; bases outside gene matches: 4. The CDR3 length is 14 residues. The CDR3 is CASTGRGSTDTQYF. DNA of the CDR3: TGTGCCAGCACCGGCAGGGGGAGCACAGATACGCAGTATTTT.

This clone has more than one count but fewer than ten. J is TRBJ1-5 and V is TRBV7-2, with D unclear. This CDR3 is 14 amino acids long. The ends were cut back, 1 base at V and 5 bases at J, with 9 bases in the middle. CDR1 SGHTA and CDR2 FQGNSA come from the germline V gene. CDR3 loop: CASSLEGNYQPQHF. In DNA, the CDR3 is TGTGCCAGCAGCTTAGAGGGCAACTATCAGCCCCAGCATTTT.

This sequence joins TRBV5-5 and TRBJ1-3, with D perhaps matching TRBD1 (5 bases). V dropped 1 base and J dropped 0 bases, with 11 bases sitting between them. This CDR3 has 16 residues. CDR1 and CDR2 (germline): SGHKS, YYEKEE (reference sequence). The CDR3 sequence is CASSLRGSYSGNTIYF. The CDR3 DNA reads TGTGCCAGCAGCTTGAGGGGCTCCTACTCTGGAAACACCATATATTTT. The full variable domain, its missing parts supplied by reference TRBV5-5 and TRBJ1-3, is DAGVTQSPTHLIKTRGQQVTLRCSPISGHKSVSWYQQVLGQGPQFIFQYYEKEERGRGNFPDRFSARQFPNYSSELNVNALLLGDSALYLCASSLRGSYSGNTIYFGEGSWLTVV.

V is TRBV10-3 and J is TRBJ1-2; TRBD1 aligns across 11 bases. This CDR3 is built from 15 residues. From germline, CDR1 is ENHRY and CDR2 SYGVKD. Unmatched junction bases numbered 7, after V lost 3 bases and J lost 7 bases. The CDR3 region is CAISEPRTGGGGYTF. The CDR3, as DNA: TGTGCCATCAGTGAACCCCGGACAGGGGGCGGTGGCTACACCTTC.

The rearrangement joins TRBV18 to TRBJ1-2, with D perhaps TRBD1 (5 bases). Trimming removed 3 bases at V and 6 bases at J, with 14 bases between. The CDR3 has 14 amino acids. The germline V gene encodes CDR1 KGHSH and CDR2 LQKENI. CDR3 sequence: CASSPGGSTHGYTF. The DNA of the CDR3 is TGTGCCAGCTCACCCGGGGGATCAACTCATGGCTACACCTTC.

The CDR3 coding sequence is TGTGCCAGCAGCTTGACTCGAGCAACTTACGAGCAGTACTTC. Its protein is CASSLTRATYEQYF. The rearrangement joins TRBV5-6 to TRBJ2-7; D gene ambiguous. The CDR3 covers 14 residues. Germline loops: CDR1 SGHDT, CDR2 YYEEEE. Trimming shortened V by 1 base and J by 4 bases, and 12 bases separated the two germline ends.

The CDR3 loop is CASSPGGREKLFF. The CDR3 nucleotides read TGTGCCAGCAGCCCAGGGGGGCGTGAAAAACTGTTTTTT. The rearrangement joins TRBV11-1 to TRBJ1-4, with 7 nucleotides matching TRBD1. Germline CDR1 reads SGHAT; CDR2 reads FQDESV (reference sequence). CDR3 length equals 13 residues. J was trimmed by 7 bases and V by 5 bases; bases with no gene match: 4.

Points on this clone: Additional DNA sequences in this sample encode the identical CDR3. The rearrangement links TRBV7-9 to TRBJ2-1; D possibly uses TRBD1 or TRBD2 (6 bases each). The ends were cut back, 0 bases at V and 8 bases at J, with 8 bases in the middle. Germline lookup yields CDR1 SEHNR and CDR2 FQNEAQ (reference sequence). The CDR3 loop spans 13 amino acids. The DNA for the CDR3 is TGTGCCAGCAGCTTAGCAGGGGGGTATGAGCAGTTCTTC. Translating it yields CASSLAGGYEQFF.

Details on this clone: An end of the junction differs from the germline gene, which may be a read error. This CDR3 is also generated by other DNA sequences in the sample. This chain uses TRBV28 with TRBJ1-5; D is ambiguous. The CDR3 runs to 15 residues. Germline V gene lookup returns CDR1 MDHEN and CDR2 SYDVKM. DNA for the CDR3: TGTGCCAGCAAAACCCGGAGACCTGGCAATCAACCCCAGCATTTT. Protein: CASKTRRPGNQPQHF.